This T cell receptor beta chain derives from a study of T cell clonality in common variable immunodeficiency. Equal genomic DNA amounts from CVID and control samples were sequenced. Clones were sequenced by immunoSEQ multiplex PCR, and TCRdb holds only the in-frame ones, with some missing. Altogether roughly 79,000 clones were found in the sample, and no singletons occur. This clone was counted many times. Its antigen is not known. The CDR3 end falls 3 residues outside the read, so it is completed with the germline J gene. Per germline, CDR1 GTSNPN and CDR2 SVGIG (reference sequence). The CDR3 runs to 14 residues. Trimming pared 4 bases from V and 0 bases from J, leaving 10 bases between. Study-wide points: CVID subjects shared fewer TCRbeta clones than healthy controls did. Common variable immunodeficiency TCR beta sequences reportedly had fewer deletions and N-nucleotide insertions.

This rearrangement joins TRBV30 to TRBJ1-3; tentative D call: TRBD1 (5 bases). Sample: peripheral blood mononuclear cells. The TCR sequence derives from a person between 18 and 75 years old in good health. The CDR3 is CAWKADNSGNTIYF. The covered CDR3 bases are TGTGCCTGGAAGGCGGACAACTCTGGAAACACC.